This TCR beta chain was profiled in a study of blood T cell repertoires in COVID-19. Across the study: The analysed material was cDNA or gDNA that came from T cells, B-cell-depleted T cells, or PBMCs.

Germline CDR1 reads MNHEY; CDR2 reads SMNVEV (reference sequence). Unmatched junction bases numbered 12, after V lost 6 bases and J lost 7 bases. The CDR3 is 15 residues long. Per the original data handling: Amplification of reference gene primers provided the estimated nucleated cell counts. Using immunoSEQ multiplex PCR, the repertoire was profiled, and TCRdb retains in-frame clones only, with some absent. That table furnishes V, J and clone size, whereas the DNA furnished D and trimming. The sample comprises about 300,000 clones, approximately 86% of which are singletons, and over 2% rests with the top ten. For recovered donors of Cohort 3, there were two negative PCRs, clearance, or symptom resolution.

The receptor was derived from a woman under 30 who had recovered from COVID-19. The source material was PBMCs or T cells enriched from blood (not recorded which). The rearrangement links TRBV27 to TRBJ2-7, with 10 bases identical to TRBD1. The CDR3 sequence is CASSQTGGGPREQYF. The CDR3 nucleotides read TGTGCCAGCAGCCAGACAGGGGGCGGCCCAAGGGAGCAGTACTTC.